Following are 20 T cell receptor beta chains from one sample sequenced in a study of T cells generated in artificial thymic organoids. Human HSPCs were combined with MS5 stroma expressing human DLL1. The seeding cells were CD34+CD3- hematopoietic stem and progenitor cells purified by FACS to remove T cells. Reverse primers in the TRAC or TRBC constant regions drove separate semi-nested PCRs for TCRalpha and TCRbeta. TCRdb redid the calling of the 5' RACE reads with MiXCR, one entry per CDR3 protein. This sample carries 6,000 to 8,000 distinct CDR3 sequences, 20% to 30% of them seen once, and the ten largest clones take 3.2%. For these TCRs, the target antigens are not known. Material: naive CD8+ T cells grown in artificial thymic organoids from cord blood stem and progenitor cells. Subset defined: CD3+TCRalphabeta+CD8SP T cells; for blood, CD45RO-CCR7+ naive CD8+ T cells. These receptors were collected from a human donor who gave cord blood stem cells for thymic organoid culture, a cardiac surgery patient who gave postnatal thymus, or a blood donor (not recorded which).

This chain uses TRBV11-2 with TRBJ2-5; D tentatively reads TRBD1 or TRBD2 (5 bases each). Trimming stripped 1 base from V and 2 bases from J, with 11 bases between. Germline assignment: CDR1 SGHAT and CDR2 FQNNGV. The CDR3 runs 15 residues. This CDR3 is CASSLGGRTQETQYF. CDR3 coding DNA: TGTGCCAGCAGCTTAGGGGGACGGACACAAGAGACCCAGTACTTC.

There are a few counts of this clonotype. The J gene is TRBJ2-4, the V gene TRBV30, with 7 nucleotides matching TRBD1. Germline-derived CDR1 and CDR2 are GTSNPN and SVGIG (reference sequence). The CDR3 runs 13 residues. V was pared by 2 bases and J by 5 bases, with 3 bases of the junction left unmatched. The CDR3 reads CAWSRTGQNIQYF. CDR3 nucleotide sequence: TGTGCCTGGAGTCGGACAGGCCAAAACATTCAGTACTTC.

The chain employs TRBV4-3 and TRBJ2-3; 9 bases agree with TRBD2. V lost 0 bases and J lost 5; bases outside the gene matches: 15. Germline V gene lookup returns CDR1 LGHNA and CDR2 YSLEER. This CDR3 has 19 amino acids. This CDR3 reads CASSQEPTRPSGAGDTQYF. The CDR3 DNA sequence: TGCGCCAGCAGCCAAGAACCAACCCGCCCTAGCGGGGCCGGAGATACGCAGTATTTT.

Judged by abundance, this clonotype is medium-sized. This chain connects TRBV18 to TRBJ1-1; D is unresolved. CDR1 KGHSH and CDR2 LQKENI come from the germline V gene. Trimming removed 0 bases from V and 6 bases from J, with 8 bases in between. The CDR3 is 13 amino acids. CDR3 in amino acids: CASSPPRRSEAFF. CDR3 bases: TGTGCCAGCTCACCACCTCGACGGTCTGAAGCTTTCTTT.

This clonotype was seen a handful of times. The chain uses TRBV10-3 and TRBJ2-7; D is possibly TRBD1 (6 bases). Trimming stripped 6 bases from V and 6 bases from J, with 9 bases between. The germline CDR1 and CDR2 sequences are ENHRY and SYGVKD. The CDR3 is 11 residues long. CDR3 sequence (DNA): TGTGCCATCAGGACAGGTATCGAGCAGTACTTC. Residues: CAIRTGIEQYF.

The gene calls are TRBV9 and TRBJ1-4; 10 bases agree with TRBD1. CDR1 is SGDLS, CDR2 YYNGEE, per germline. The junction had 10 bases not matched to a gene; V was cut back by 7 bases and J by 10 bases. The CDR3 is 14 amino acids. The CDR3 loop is CASGSGTGVAKLFF. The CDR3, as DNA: TGTGCCAGCGGGAGTGGGACAGGGGTGGCAAAACTGTTTTTT.

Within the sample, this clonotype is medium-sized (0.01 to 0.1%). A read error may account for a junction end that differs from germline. CDR3 DNA: TGTGCCAGCACTTTATGGGCAGGGGGTGAAAAACTGTTTTTT. Translation gives CASTLWAGGEKLFF. The chain carries TRBV27 and TRBJ1-4; 7 bases match TRBD1. Germline-derived CDR1 and CDR2 are MNHEY and SMNVEV (reference sequence). The CDR3 runs to 14 residues.

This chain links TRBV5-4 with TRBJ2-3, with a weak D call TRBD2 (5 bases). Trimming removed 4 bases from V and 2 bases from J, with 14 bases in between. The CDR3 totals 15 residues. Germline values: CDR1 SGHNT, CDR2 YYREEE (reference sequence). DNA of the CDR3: TGTGCCAGCAGCCCTGTCCAGCGGCCCACAGATACGCAGTATTTT. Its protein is CASSPVQRPTDTQYF. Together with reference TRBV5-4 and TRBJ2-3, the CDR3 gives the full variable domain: ETGVTQSPTHLIKTRGQQVTLRCSSQSGHNTVSWYQQALGQGPQFIFQYYREEENGRGNFPPRFSGLQFPNYSSELNVNALELDDSALYLCASSPVQRPTDTQYFGPGTRLTVL.

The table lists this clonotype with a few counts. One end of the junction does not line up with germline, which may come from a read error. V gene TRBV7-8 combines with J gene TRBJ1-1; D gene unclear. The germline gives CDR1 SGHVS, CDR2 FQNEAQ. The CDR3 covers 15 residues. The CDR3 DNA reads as TGTGTCAGCAGCTTACTCTGCTTTAGGGACACTGAAGCTTTCTTT. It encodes CVSSLLCFRDTEAFF.

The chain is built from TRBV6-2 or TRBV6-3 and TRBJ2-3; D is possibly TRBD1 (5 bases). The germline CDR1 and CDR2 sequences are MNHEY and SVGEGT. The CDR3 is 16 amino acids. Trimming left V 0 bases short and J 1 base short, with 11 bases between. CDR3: CASSYSTVFRTDTQYF. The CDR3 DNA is TGTGCCAGCAGTTACTCGACAGTTTTTCGCACAGATACGCAGTATTTT.

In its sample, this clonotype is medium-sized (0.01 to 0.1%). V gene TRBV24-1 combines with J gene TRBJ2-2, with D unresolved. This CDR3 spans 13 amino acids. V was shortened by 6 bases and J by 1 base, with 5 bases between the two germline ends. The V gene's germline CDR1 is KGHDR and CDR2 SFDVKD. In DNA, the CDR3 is TGTGCCACCAGTCAACAGAACACCGGGGAGCTGTTTTTT. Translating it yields CATSQQNTGELFF.

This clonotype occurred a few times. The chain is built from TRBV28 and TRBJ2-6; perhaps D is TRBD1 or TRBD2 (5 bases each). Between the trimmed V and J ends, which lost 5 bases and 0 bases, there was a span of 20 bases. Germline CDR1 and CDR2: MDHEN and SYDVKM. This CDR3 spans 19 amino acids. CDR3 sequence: CASSPLPGRRTSGANVLTF. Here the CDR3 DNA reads TGTGCCAGCAGTCCCCTTCCGGGACGGCGGACCTCTGGGGCCAACGTCCTGACTTTC.

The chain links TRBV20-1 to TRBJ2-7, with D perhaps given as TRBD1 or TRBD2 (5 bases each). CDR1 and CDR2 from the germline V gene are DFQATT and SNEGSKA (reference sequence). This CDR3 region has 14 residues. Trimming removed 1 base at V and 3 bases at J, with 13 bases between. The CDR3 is CSARVPGTFYEQYF. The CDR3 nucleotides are TGCAGTGCTAGAGTTCCCGGGACCTTCTACGAGCAGTACTTC.

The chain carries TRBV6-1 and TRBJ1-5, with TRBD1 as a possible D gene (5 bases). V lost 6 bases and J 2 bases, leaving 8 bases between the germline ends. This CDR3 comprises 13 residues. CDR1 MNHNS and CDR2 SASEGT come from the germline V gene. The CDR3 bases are TGTGCCAGCAGGGGACTTTGCAATCAGCCCCAGCATTTT. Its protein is CASRGLCNQPQHF.

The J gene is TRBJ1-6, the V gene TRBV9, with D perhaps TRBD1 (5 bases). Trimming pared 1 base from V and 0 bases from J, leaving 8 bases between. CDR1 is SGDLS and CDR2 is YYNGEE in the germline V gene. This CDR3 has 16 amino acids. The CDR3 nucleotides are TGTGCCAGCAGCGTAACAGGAGGCTCCTATAATTCACCCCTCCACTTT. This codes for CASSVTGGSYNSPLHF.

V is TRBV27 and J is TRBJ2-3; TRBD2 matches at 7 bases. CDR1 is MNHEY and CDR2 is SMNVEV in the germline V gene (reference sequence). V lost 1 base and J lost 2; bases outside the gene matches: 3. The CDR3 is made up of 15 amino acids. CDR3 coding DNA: TGTGCCAGCAGTTTATTGCTAGCGGTCACAGATACGCAGTATTTT. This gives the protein CASSLLLAVTDTQYF.

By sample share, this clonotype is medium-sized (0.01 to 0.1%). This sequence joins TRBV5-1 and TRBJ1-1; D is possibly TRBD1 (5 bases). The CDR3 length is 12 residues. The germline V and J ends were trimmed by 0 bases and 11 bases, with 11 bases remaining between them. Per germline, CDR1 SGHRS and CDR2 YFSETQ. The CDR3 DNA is TGCGCCAGCAGCTTGGCTGGGGGTAGTGCTTTCTTT. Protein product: CASSLAGGSAFF.

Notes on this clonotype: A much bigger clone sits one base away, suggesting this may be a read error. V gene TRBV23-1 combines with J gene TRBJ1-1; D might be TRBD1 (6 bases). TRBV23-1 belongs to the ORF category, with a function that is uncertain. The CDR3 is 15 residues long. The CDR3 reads CASSQFEGGPTEVFF. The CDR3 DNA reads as TGCGCCAGCAGTCAATTCGAGGGGGGTCCCACTGAAGTTTTCTTT.

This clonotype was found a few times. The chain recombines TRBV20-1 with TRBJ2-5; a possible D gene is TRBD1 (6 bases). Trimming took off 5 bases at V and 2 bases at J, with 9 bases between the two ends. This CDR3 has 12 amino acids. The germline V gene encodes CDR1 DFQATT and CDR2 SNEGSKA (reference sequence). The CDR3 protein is CSAGTLQETQYF. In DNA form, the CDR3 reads TGCAGTGCTGGGACACTACAAGAGACCCAGTACTTC.

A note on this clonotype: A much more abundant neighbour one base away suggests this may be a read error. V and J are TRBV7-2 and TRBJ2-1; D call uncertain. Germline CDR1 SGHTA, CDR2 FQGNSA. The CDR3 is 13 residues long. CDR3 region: CANSLSVYNEQFF. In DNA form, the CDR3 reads TGTGCCAACAGCTTAAGCGTTTACAATGAGCAGTTCTTC.